The 15 T cell receptor beta chains listed next were all sequenced from one sample in a study of beta chain features in type 1 diabetes. Sequencing targeted expressed TCRB transcripts, as all isolated RNA had been reverse transcribed. TCRdb keeps only in-frame clones here, not all; method: immunoSEQ multiplex PCR. Of 810,000 or so clones in the sample, 15% to 20% were seen once. Specimen: naive CD4+ T cells from blood. The source of these receptors is a woman aged 18 to 35 in good health.

This clone was counted between two and nine times. The sample contains more than one DNA sequence encoding this CDR3. The chain joins TRBV18 to TRBJ2-5; D uncertain. The CDR3 sequence is 14 residues long. V lost 2 bases, J lost 2 bases, and 9 bases lay in between. Germline V gene data show CDR1 as KGHSH and CDR2 as LQKENI. The CDR3 reads CASSPLNSQETQYF. In nucleotides, the CDR3 is TGTGCCAGCTCACCATTGAACTCACAAGAGACCCAGTACTTC.

CDR3 region: CASSLTYGTVRTDTQYF. For the CDR3, the DNA is TGTGCCAGCAGCTTGACCTACGGGACCGTTCGCACAGATACGCAGTATTTT. The rearrangement uses TRBV7-2 and TRBJ2-3; D may match TRBD1 or TRBD2 (5 bases each). The V end lost 3 bases, the J end lost 1 base, and 17 bases lay between the germline ends. Germline V gene data show CDR1 as SGHTA and CDR2 as FQGNSA. The CDR3 totals 17 residues. Drawing the rest from reference TRBV7-2 and TRBJ2-3, the complete variable domain is GAGVSQSPSNKVTEKGKDVELRCDPISGHTALYWYRQSLGQGLEFLIYFQGNSAPDKSGLPSDRFSAERTGGSVSTLTIQRTQQEDSAVYLCASSLTYGTVRTDTQYFGPGTRLTVL.

The chain has TRBV6-1 and TRBJ2-3, with 7 nucleotides matching TRBD1. Losses at the gene ends were 6 bases for V and 2 bases for J; bases not matched to a gene: 8. Germline V lookup: CDR1 MNHNS, CDR2 SASEGT. This CDR3 region has 15 residues. DNA of the CDR3: TGTGCCAGCAGAGAAAGACAGGGACACACAGATACGCAGTATTTT. As protein: CASRERQGHTDTQYF.

This clone was observed a few times. The CDR3 sequence: CSPLDGYEQYF. The CDR3 DNA reads as TGCAGTCCACTGGACGGATACGAGCAGTACTTC. This chain joins TRBV20-1 and TRBJ2-7; D remains ambiguous. Trimming stripped 8 bases from V and 4 bases from J, with 12 bases between. The CDR3 totals 11 residues. Germline V gene lookup returns CDR1 DFQATT and CDR2 SNEGSKA (reference sequence).

A note on this clone: The same CDR3 arises from other DNA sequences in this sample as well. The rearrangement links TRBV15 to TRBJ2-7, with TRBD1 identical over 9 bases. V dropped 3 bases and J dropped 2; count of bases not matched to a gene: 2. Germline V CDR1 and CDR2: LNHNV, YYDKDF (reference sequence). This CDR3 is 14 amino acids long. CDR3 loop: CATSRDRGTYEQYF. The CDR3 coding sequence is TGTGCCACCAGCAGGGACAGGGGTACCTACGAGCAGTACTTC.

This clone was counted a few times. The chain combines TRBV7-2 with TRBJ1-5; possibly TRBD1 for D (6 bases). The germline CDR1 and CDR2 sequences are SGHTA and FQGNSA. The CDR3 length is 13 residues. The CDR3 reads CAAGQGNTQPQHF. In DNA, the CDR3 is TGTGCGGCCGGGCAGGGGAATACTCAGCCCCAGCATTTT.

The chain combines TRBV4-2 with TRBJ1-5; 10 bases line up with TRBD1. Germline trimming cut 5 bases from V and 5 bases from J; bases unmatched to any gene: 3. CDR1 and CDR2 (germline): LGHNA, YNFKEQ. The CDR3 runs to 14 residues. The CDR3 loop is CASSWDRGYQPQHF. CDR3 nucleotides: TGTGCCAGCAGCTGGGACAGGGGATATCAGCCCCAGCATTTT.

This clone was counted only a few times. Other DNA sequences within the sample encode an identical CDR3. V gene TRBV2 combines with J gene TRBJ2-5; possibly TRBD1 for D (5 bases). The CDR3 totals 13 residues. V gave up 4 bases and J gave up 2 bases, with 8 bases separating them. Germline V CDR1 and CDR2: SNHLY, FYNNEI. CDR3 nucleotide sequence: TGTGCCAGCAGTGGCGACAGTCAAGAGACCCAGTACTTC. Amino acids: CASSGDSQETQYF.

The rearrangement uses TRBV9 and TRBJ2-3, with D tentatively TRBD1 (6 bases). CDR1 and CDR2 from the germline V gene are SGDLS and YYNGEE. Between the trimmed V and J ends, which lost 7 bases and 0 bases, there was a span of 15 bases. The CDR3 runs to 15 residues. CDR3 sequence: CASARFGQSTDTQYF. CDR3 nucleotides: TGTGCCAGCGCTCGTTTTGGACAGAGCACAGATACGCAGTATTTT.

The sample holds a few counts of this clone. This chain joins TRBV4-1 and TRBJ2-1; tentative D call: TRBD2 (5 bases). The length of the CDR3 is 16 residues. Trimming removed 1 base from V and 4 bases from J, with 14 bases in between. Germline V gene lookup returns CDR1 MGHRA and CDR2 YSYEKL. The chain's CDR3 is CASSQASGTEYNEQFF. The CDR3 DNA reads TGCGCCAGCAGCCAAGCGAGCGGAACCGAATACAATGAGCAGTTCTTC.

The V gene is TRBV28, the J gene TRBJ2-7; 7 bases align to TRBD1. This CDR3 is 14 amino acids long. Germline assignment: CDR1 MDHEN and CDR2 SYDVKM. Germline trimming cut 6 bases from V and 9 bases from J; bases unmatched to any gene: 14. CDR3 protein: CASSWDRHAGGQYF. The CDR3 DNA is TGTGCCAGCAGCTGGGACAGACACGCAGGCGGGCAGTACTTC.

This sequence joins TRBV28 and TRBJ2-7; maybe TRBD1 (5 bases). The CDR3 contains 14 residues. Trimming took 7 bases from V and 4 from J, leaving 17 bases between them. CDR1 is MDHEN, CDR2 SYDVKM, per germline. CDR3 in amino acids: CASTTFGAAYEQYF. As DNA, the CDR3 is TGTGCCAGCACAACCTTTGGGGCCGCGTACGAGCAGTACTTC.

This rearrangement joins TRBV11-2 to TRBJ2-7; D is uncertain. The CDR3 covers 15 residues. The V gene's germline CDR1 is SGHAT and CDR2 FQNNGV. Trimming removed 3 bases at V and 0 bases at J, with 12 bases between. As DNA, the CDR3 is TGTGCCAGCAGCTTCTTATCCCCGATCTCCTACGAGCAGTACTTC. It is translated as CASSFLSPISYEQYF.

This clone was seen a single time. The sample contains more than one DNA sequence encoding this CDR3. In DNA form, the CDR3 reads TGTGCCAGCAGCGTACTGGGCGGGGAGCTGTTTTTT. It encodes CASSVLGGELFF. The V gene is TRBV9, the J gene TRBJ2-2; no definite D call. V shed 1 base and J shed 7 bases, with 5 bases lying between them. The germline CDR1 and CDR2 sequences are SGDLS and YYNGEE. This CDR3 contains 12 residues.

The chain uses TRBV7-2 and TRBJ2-7, with 9 bases fitting TRBD1. The germline gives CDR1 SGHTA, CDR2 FQGNSA. Unmatched junction bases numbered 6, after V lost 3 bases and J lost 0 bases. The CDR3 totals 16 residues. DNA for the CDR3: TGTGCCAGCAGCTTGGCCGGGACAGGGTACTCCTACGAGCAGTACTTC. This translates into CASSLAGTGYSYEQYF.